The 18 T cell receptor beta chains below come from one sample, sequenced in a study of T cell responses to AZD1222 COVID-19 vaccine. This table comes from immunoSEQ multiplex PCR, and its TCRdb copy is limited to in-frame clones, with some not included. The sample carries more than 100,000 clones, approximately 90% recorded once. The specimen was peripheral blood, collected on day 0 of AZD1222 vaccination. The receptors come from an adult in good health.

The V and J genes are TRBV27 and TRBJ2-3; 7 bases fit TRBD1. This CDR3 has 15 amino acids. The germline V gene has CDR1 MNHEY and CDR2 SMNVEV (reference sequence). V was clipped by 9 bases and J by 0 bases; unmatched bases: 9. CDR3 loop: CASTTGTYSTDTQYF. The CDR3 coding sequence is TGTGCCAGTACGACAGGGACCTATAGCACAGATACGCAGTATTTT.

Written as DNA, the CDR3 is TGCGCCAGCAGCCAGACGGGGGCCCGAGGTAATGAGCAGTTCTTC. Its protein product is CASSQTGARGNEQFF. The chain employs TRBV4-1 and TRBJ2-1, with D possibly being TRBD1 or TRBD2 (6 bases each). The CDR3 covers 15 residues. The germline gives CDR1 MGHRA, CDR2 YSYEKL. V lost 3 bases to trimming and J lost 7 bases, with 16 bases between them.

Turning to this clone: Other DNA sequences of this sample code for an identical CDR3. The gene calls are TRBV6-5 and TRBJ2-5, with 7 bases fitting TRBD2. Germline CDR1 and CDR2: MNHEY and SVGAGI. The CDR3 contains 15 residues. V gave up 0 bases and J gave up 1 base; unmatched junction bases: 2. DNA of the CDR3: TGTGCCAGCAGTTACTCCCCGGGGGGCCAAGAGACCCAGTACTTC. Protein sequence: CASSYSPGGQETQYF.

The chain has TRBV9 and TRBJ2-2; D not certain. V dropped 0 bases and J dropped 2 bases, with 8 bases sitting between them. Germline lookup yields CDR1 SGDLS and CDR2 YYNGEE. The length of the CDR3 is 15 residues. In DNA form, the CDR3 reads TGTGCCAGCAGCGTAGAGGGCAGAAACACCGGGGAGCTGTTTTTT. Residues: CASSVEGRNTGELFF. The full variable domain, its missing parts supplied by reference TRBV9 and TRBJ2-2, is DSGVTQTPKHLITATGQRVTLRCSPRSGDLSVYWYQQSLDQGLQFLIQYYNGEERAKGNILERFSAQQFPDLHSELNLSSLELGDSALYFCASSVEGRNTGELFFGEGSRLTVL.

The chain is built from TRBV28 and TRBJ2-7; D is unclear. The CDR3 consists of 12 residues. V lost 6 bases and J 9 bases, leaving 15 bases between the germline ends. From germline, CDR1 is MDHEN and CDR2 SYDVKM. The CDR3 bases are TGTGCCAGCAGCACACTACCTAGAGGGCAGTACTTC. It codes for CASSTLPRGQYF.

The rearrangement links TRBV9 to TRBJ1-1, with a tentative D call TRBD1 (5 bases). The V gene lost 4 bases and the J gene lost 1 base, with 14 bases spanning the gap. Per the germline V gene, CDR1 is SGDLS and CDR2 is YYNGEE. CDR3 length: 15 residues. The DNA for the CDR3 is TGTGCCAGCAGCTCCAGGGTGGCGGCGAACACTGAAGCTTTCTTT. This translates into CASSSRVAANTEAFF.

This clone was picked up one time. This chain links TRBV5-1 with TRBJ1-1; D unclear. V lost 5 bases to trimming and J lost 0 bases, with 5 bases between them. The germline CDR1 and CDR2 sequences are SGHRS and YFSETQ. The CDR3 is made up of 12 amino acids. In DNA form, the CDR3 reads TGCGCCAGCAGTTCTATGAACACTGAAGCTTTCTTT. Translating gives CASSSMNTEAFF.

The table lists this clone with a count of one. The chain recombines TRBV29-1 with TRBJ1-2; D unresolved. This CDR3 contains 15 residues. Germline V gives CDR1 SQVTM, CDR2 ANQGSEA. The V and J ends lost 3 bases and 5 bases respectively, with 19 bases between them. The CDR3 sequence: CSVDTERAANYGYTF. DNA for the CDR3: TGCAGCGTTGATACCGAACGGGCAGCGAATTATGGCTACACCTTC.

V usage is TRBV30 and J usage is TRBJ1-3; D ambiguous. Trimming took 4 bases from V and 0 from J, leaving 13 bases between them. Germline CDR1 GTSNPN, CDR2 SVGIG (reference sequence). The CDR3 extends over 15 amino acids. CDR3 nucleotides: TGTGCCTGGATCCACGGGTCCGGCTCTGGAAACACCATATATTTT. Amino acid sequence: CAWIHGSGSGNTIYF.

Written as DNA, the CDR3 is TGTGCCACCAGCAGAGAACAGGCTACCTACGAGCAGTACTTC. Amino acids: CATSREQATYEQYF. This chain connects TRBV15 to TRBJ2-7; D might be TRBD1 (5 bases). Germline V gene data show CDR1 as LNHNV and CDR2 as YYDKDF (reference sequence). The V end lost 0 bases, the J end lost 2 bases, and 8 bases lay between the germline ends. The CDR3 sequence is 14 residues long.

The chain carries TRBV19 and TRBJ1-1; no clear D gene. The CDR3 length is 15 residues. Germline V gene data show CDR1 as LNHDA and CDR2 as SQIVND (reference sequence). V was trimmed by 6 bases and J by 0 bases, leaving 14 bases between them. The DNA of the CDR3 is TGTGCCAGTAGGCAGGTTGCCCCTATGAACACTGAAGCTTTCTTT. This codes for CASRQVAPMNTEAFF.

V usage is TRBV7-9 and J usage is TRBJ2-5, with D hard to call. The CDR3 contains 10 residues. Between the trimmed V and J ends, which lost 5 bases and 5 bases, there was a span of 3 bases. Germline V gene lookup returns CDR1 SEHNR and CDR2 FQNEAQ (reference sequence). For the CDR3, the DNA is TGTGCCAGCAGCGGGGAGACCCAGTACTTC. Translating gives CASSGETQYF. The variable domain in full, completed from reference TRBV7-9 and TRBJ2-5, reads DTGVSQNPRHKITKRGQNVTFRCDPISEHNRLYWYRQTLGQGPEFLTYFQNEAQLEKSRLLSDRFSAERPKGSFSTLEIQRTEQGDSAMYLCASSGETQYFGPGTRLLVL.

The chain links TRBV5-1 to TRBJ2-7, with TRBD2 matching 10 bases. Germline values: CDR1 SGHRS, CDR2 YFSETQ. The J segment lost 2 bases and the V segment lost 0 bases, leaving 2 bases of the junction unmatched. CDR3 length: 15 amino acids. The CDR3 nucleotides read TGCGCCAGCAGCTTGGGGACTAGCGGTACCTACGAGCAGTACTTC. This sequence encodes CASSLGTSGTYEQYF.

The sample holds a few counts of this clone. The chain carries TRBV28 and TRBJ1-3, with D possibly TRBD1 on 5 matching bases. Germline V gives CDR1 MDHEN, CDR2 SYDVKM. The CDR3 has 15 residues. V dropped 4 bases and J dropped 0 bases, with 10 bases sitting between them. The CDR3: CASSSPGTSGNTIYF. The CDR3 nucleotides read TGTGCCAGCAGTTCCCCCGGGACCTCTGGAAACACCATATATTTT.

V usage is TRBV24-1 and J usage is TRBJ2-1; D remains unclear. CDR3 size: 15 residues. Germline V gene data show CDR1 as KGHDR and CDR2 as SFDVKD. Between the trimmed V and J ends, which lost 2 bases and 0 bases, there was a span of 7 bases. The DNA for the CDR3 is TGTGCCACCAGTGATTACGGCTTCTCCTACAATGAGCAGTTCTTC. Protein: CATSDYGFSYNEQFF.

J is TRBJ1-2 and V is TRBV28; D gene ambiguous. This CDR3 is built from 12 residues. The germline CDR1 and CDR2 sequences are MDHEN and SYDVKM. V dropped 7 bases and J dropped 5 bases, with 11 bases sitting between them. This chain's CDR3 is CASTREAYGYTF. The DNA of the CDR3 is TGTGCCAGCACCCGGGAGGCTTATGGCTACACCTTC.

In this sample, this clone turned up once. The chain carries TRBV9 and TRBJ1-3, with 8 bases that match TRBD1. The CDR3 contains 16 residues. Germline trimming cut 4 bases from V and 3 bases from J; bases unmatched to any gene: 9. Germline V gene data show CDR1 as SGDLS and CDR2 as YYNGEE. The chain's CDR3 is CASSPRSRGLGNTIYF. In DNA, the CDR3 is TGTGCCAGCAGCCCCAGATCCAGGGGGCTTGGAAACACCATATATTTT.

The rearrangement links TRBV4-2 to TRBJ1-2; 7 bases fit TRBD1. Trimming at V came to 0 bases and at J to 5 bases, leaving 6 bases not matched to a gene. Germline V gene lookup returns CDR1 LGHNA and CDR2 YNFKEQ. This CDR3 contains 15 residues. CDR3 in amino acids: CASSQDPRQGYGYTF. The CDR3 bases are TGTGCCAGCAGCCAAGATCCGCGACAGGGTTATGGCTACACCTTC.